The clone carrying this T cell receptor beta chain was found a few times. Its antigen is still unknown. Using immunoSEQ multiplex PCR, the repertoire was profiled, and TCRdb retains in-frame clones only, with some absent. The sample comprises 400,000 to 600,000 clones, about 85% of which are singletons, and around 14% rests with the top ten. These data are taken from a study of shared clonotypes between healthy human individuals. Overall study context: Participating donors consisted of two women and three men aged 18 to 49. Study observations and caveats: Represented diversity (both genetic and exposure-history) was limited by the small number of donors.

The germline V gene has CDR1 KGHSH and CDR2 LQKENI. V lost 2 bases, J lost 5 bases, and 5 bases stayed unmatched. The CDR3 has 14 residues. Material: PBMCs. This receptor was taken from a woman between 40 and 55 years old in good health. Some clones in this sample may be carry-over from other donors' samples. The V and J genes are TRBV18 and TRBJ2-5; 7 bases match TRBD1. The DNA for the CDR3 is TGTGCCAGCTCACCAACAGGGGCAGGGGAGACCCAGTACTTC. This translates into CASSPTGAGETQYF. The entire variable domain, with the rest obtained from reference TRBV18 and TRBJ2-5, is as follows: NAGVMQNPRHLVRRRGQEARLRCSPMKGHSHVYWYRQLPEEGLKFMVYLQKENIIDESGMPKERFSAEFPKEGPSILRIQQVVRGDSAAYFCASSPTGAGETQYFGPGTRLLVL.